Below are 9 T cell receptor beta chains sequenced from a single sample in a study of blood T cell repertoires in COVID-19. Method: immunoSEQ multiplex PCR; TCRdb's copy keeps in-frame clones and lacks some. The sample has fewer than 350,000 clones, about 86% seen once. The sequencing sample was made of peripheral blood. Receptor source: a woman in her thirties who had recovered from COVID-19.

The chain recombines TRBV5-4 with TRBJ2-5; D possibly corresponds to TRBD1 (6 bases). Germline-derived CDR1 and CDR2 are SGHNT and YYREEE (reference sequence). V shed 5 bases and J shed 2 bases, with 13 bases lying between them. The CDR3 has 14 residues. CDR3 loop: CASSSRQGQETQYF. The CDR3 coding sequence is TGTGCCAGCAGTTCCCGGCAGGGGCAAGAGACCCAGTACTTC. The entire variable domain, with the rest obtained from reference TRBV5-4 and TRBJ2-5, is as follows: ETGVTQSPTHLIKTRGQQVTLRCSSQSGHNTVSWYQQALGQGPQFIFQYYREEENGRGNFPPRFSGLQFPNYSSELNVNALELDDSALYLCASSSRQGQETQYFGPGTRLLVL.

The chain couples TRBV6-2 or TRBV6-3 to TRBJ2-7; 7 nucleotides line up with TRBD2. The CDR3 totals 15 residues. V gave up 6 bases and J gave up 0 bases; unmatched junction bases: 8. Germline V CDR1 and CDR2: MNHEY, SVGEGT. CDR3 nucleotides: TGTGCCAGCAGCGAAAACTGGGGGGGCTCCTACGAGCAGTACTTC. It is translated as CASSENWGGSYEQYF.

The chain carries TRBV5-4 and TRBJ2-1; 11 bases align to TRBD2. The CDR3 consists of 15 residues. V lost 3 bases, J lost 9 bases, and 8 bases stayed unmatched. From germline, CDR1 is SGHNT and CDR2 YYREEE (reference sequence). As DNA, the CDR3 is TGTGCCAGCAGCTCCGCGACTAGCGGGATCGGTGAGCAGTTCTTC. It is translated as CASSSATSGIGEQFF.

V and J are TRBV6-2 or TRBV6-3 and TRBJ1-2; TRBD1 agrees at 7 bases. The germline CDR1 and CDR2 sequences are MNHEY and SVGEGT. The CDR3 extends over 14 amino acids. J gave up 7 bases and V 5 bases, and 10 bases lay outside the gene matches. The CDR3 sequence: CASSTDRPLGGYTF. The DNA for the CDR3 is TGTGCCAGCAGTACGGACAGGCCCCTCGGTGGCTACACCTTC.

J is TRBJ1-5 and V is TRBV6-1, with a possible D match to TRBD1 (5 bases). Between the trimmed V and J ends, which lost 0 bases and 4 bases, there was a span of 10 bases. Germline V lookup: CDR1 MNHNS, CDR2 SASEGT. This CDR3 comprises 15 residues. In nucleotides, the CDR3 is TGTGCCAGCAGTGAAGCGGGGGGAGGGAATCAGCCCCAGCATTTT. Protein: CASSEAGGGNQPQHF.

The gene calls are TRBV29-1 and TRBJ2-3; D unresolved. The CDR3 is made up of 11 amino acids. With 4 bases removed from V and 1 base from J, the gap between germline ends came to 3 bases. CDR1 SQVTM and CDR2 ANQGSEA come from the germline V gene. The CDR3 protein is CSVGGTDTQYF. For the CDR3, the DNA is TGCAGCGTTGGAGGCACAGATACGCAGTATTTT.

J is TRBJ2-6 and V is TRBV10-3; D may be TRBD2 (5 bases). The length of the CDR3 is 16 residues. The V gene lost 5 bases and the J gene lost 4 bases, with 15 bases spanning the gap. Germline V lookup: CDR1 ENHRY, CDR2 SYGVKD. The CDR3 region is CAISPGSTAGANVLTF. CDR3 nucleotide sequence: TGTGCCATCAGTCCGGGATCAACGGCAGGGGCCAACGTCCTGACTTTC.

CDR3 in DNA: TGTGCCAGCAGCTTAGGTAGTGATGGCTACACCTTC. As protein: CASSLGSDGYTF. The rearrangement uses TRBV11-2 and TRBJ1-2; D is uncertain. The CDR3 totals 12 residues. The germline V and J ends were trimmed by 1 base and 6 bases, with 6 bases remaining between them. Germline V gene lookup returns CDR1 SGHAT and CDR2 FQNNGV. The variable domain in full, completed from reference TRBV11-2 and TRBJ1-2, reads EAGVAQSPRYKIIEKRQSVAFWCNPISGHATLYWYQQILGQGPKLLIQFQNNGVVDDSQLPKDRFSAERLKGVDSTLKIQPAKLEDSAVYLCASSLGSDGYTFGSGTRLTVV.

The chain links TRBV19 to TRBJ2-1, with 9 bases lining up with TRBD2. The CDR3 loop spans 16 amino acids. Germline CDR1 is LNHDA and CDR2 is SQIVND (reference sequence). V gave up 3 bases and J gave up 7 bases; unmatched junction bases: 10. The CDR3 here is CASSIVAGGPRNEQFF. In DNA form, the CDR3 reads TGTGCCAGTAGTATCGTGGCGGGGGGGCCTAGGAATGAGCAGTTCTTC.